This TCR beta chain was captured in a study of blood T cell repertoires in COVID-19. Looking at the study overall: T cells, B-cell-depleted T cells, or PBMCs supplied cDNA or gDNA.

J lost 0 bases, V lost 1 base, and 8 bases had no gene match. Germline V gene sequence: CDR1 SGDLS, CDR2 YYNGEE. The CDR3 sequence is 17 residues long. In the study's own analysis: For nucleated cells, counts were estimated from reference gene primer amplification. Assay used: immunoSEQ multiplex PCR; TCRdb lists only in-frame clones, some missing. V and J calls plus clone size are reproduced from that table; the DNA served to infer D and trimming. The sample holds around 370,000 clones; 88% are singletons and the top ten take roughly 1.2%. The source material was PBMCs or T cells enriched from blood (not recorded which). This chain joins TRBV9 and TRBJ1-2; TRBD1 agrees at 8 bases. This receptor was obtained from a woman between 18 and 29 years old who had recovered from COVID-19. Written as DNA, the CDR3 is TGTGCCAGCAGCGTATACCGGGACAGGATTCCTAACTATGGCTACACCTTC. Its translation is CASSVYRDRIPNYGYTF.